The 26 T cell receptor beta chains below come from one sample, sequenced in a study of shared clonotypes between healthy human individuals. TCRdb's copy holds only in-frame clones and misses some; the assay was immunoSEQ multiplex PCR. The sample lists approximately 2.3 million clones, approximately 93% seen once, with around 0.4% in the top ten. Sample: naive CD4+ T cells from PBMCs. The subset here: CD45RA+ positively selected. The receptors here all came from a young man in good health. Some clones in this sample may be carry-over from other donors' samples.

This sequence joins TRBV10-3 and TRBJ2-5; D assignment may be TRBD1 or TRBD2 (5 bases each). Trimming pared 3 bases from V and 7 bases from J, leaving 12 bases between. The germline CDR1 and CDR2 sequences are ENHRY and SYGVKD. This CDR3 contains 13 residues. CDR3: CAISDIGGGTQYF. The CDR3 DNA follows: TGTGCCATCAGTGATATAGGTGGGGGGACCCAGTACTTC.

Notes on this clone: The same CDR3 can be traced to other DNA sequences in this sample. CDR3 sequence reads: CASSLGLTSTDTQYF. CDR3 sequence (DNA): TGCGCCAGCAGCTTAGGACTCACTAGCACAGATACGCAGTATTTT. The chain recombines TRBV5-1 with TRBJ2-3; tentative D call: TRBD2 (5 bases). V was clipped by 2 bases and J by 0 bases, with 10 bases between them. Per germline, CDR1 SGHRS and CDR2 YFSETQ. CDR3 size: 15 residues.

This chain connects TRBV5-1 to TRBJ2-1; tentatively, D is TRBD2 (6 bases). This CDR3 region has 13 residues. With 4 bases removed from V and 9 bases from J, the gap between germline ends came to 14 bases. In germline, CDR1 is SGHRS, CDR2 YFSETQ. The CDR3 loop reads CASSTLTRGEQFF. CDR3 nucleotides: TGCGCCAGCAGCACCCTGACTAGAGGTGAGCAGTTCTTC.

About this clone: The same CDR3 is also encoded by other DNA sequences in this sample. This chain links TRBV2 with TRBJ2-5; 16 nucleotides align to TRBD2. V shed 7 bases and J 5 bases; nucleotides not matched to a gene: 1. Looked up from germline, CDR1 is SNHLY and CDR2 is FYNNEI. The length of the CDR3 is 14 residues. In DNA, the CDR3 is TGTGCCAGCACGGGACTAGCGGGAGGGGAGACCCAGTACTTC. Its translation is CASTGLAGGETQYF.

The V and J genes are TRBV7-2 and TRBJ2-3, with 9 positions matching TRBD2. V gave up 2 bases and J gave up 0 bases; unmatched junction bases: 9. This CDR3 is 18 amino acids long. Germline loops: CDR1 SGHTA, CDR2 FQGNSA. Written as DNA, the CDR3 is TGTGCCAGCAGCTTATTCCCTAGCGGGGTTACGAGCACAGATACGCAGTATTTT. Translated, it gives CASSLFPSGVTSTDTQYF.

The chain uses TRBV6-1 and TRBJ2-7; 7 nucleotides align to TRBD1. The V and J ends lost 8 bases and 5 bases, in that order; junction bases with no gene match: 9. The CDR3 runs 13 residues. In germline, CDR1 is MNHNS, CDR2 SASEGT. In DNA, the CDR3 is TGTGCCAGCGGGGCAGGGGGATTCGACGAGCAGTACTTC. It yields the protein CASGAGGFDEQYF.

The CDR3 DNA reads TGTGCCATCAGTGAAACGGGACTACCCTCCTACGAGCAGTACTTC. This sequence encodes CAISETGLPSYEQYF. V is TRBV10-3 and J is TRBJ2-7; 7 bases are shared with TRBD2. Losses at the gene ends were 3 bases for V and 0 bases for J; bases not matched to a gene: 5. Germline lookup yields CDR1 ENHRY and CDR2 SYGVKD. The CDR3 is made up of 15 amino acids.

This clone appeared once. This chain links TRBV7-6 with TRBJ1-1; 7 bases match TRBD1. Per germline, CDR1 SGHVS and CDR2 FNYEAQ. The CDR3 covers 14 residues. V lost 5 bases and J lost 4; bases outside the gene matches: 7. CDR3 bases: TGTGCCAGCAGCCCCCTGACAGGGCGCACTGAAGCTTTCTTT. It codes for CASSPLTGRTEAFF.

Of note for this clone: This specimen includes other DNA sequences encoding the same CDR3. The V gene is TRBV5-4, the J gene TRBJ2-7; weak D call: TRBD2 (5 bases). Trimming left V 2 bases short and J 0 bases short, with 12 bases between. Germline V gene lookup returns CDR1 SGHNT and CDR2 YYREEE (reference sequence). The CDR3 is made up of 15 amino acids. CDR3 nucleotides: TGTGCCAGCAGCTTACGGACGGGGAGCTCCTACGAGCAGTACTTC. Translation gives CASSLRTGSSYEQYF.

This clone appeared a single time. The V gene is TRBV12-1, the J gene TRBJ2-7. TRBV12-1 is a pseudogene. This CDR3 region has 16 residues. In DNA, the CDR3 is TGTGCCAGCAGCCTGCATCCCAGGACGGCCTTCTACGAGCAGTACTTC. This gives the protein CASSLHPRTAFYEQYF.

CDR3 amino acids: CASSIRYRALKNYGYTF. As DNA, the CDR3 is TGTGCCAGTAGTATTAGATACCGGGCCCTAAAAAACTATGGCTACACCTTC. The chain recombines TRBV19 with TRBJ1-2; no definite D call. Trimming removed 3 bases from V and 2 bases from J, with 19 bases in between. Germline CDR1 reads LNHDA; CDR2 reads SQIVND (reference sequence). The CDR3 loop spans 17 amino acids. Filled out from reference TRBV19 and TRBJ1-2, the complete variable domain reads DGGITQSPKYLFRKEGQNVTLSCEQNLNHDAMYWYRQDPGQGLRLIYYSQIVNDFQKGDIAEGYSVSREKKESFPLTVTSAQKNPTAFYLCASSIRYRALKNYGYTFGSGTRLTVV.

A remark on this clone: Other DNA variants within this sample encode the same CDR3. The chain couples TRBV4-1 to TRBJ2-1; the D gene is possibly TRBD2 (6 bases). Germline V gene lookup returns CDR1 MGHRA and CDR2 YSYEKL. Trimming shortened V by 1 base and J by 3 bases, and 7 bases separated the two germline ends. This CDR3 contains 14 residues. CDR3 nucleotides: TGCGCCAGCAGCCAAGGGGGAGGCTACAATGAGCAGTTCTTC. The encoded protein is CASSQGGGYNEQFF.

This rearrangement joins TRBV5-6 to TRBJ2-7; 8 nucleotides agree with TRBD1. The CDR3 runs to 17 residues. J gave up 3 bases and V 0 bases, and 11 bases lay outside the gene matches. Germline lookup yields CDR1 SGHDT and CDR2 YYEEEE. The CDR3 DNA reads TGTGCCAGCAGCTTGGTATATGGGGCACAGGGGGTCTACGAGCAGTACTTC. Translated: CASSLVYGAQGVYEQYF.

In DNA, the CDR3 is TGTGCCAGCAGCACCCTGGGCGGGAGCTCCTACAATGAGCAGTTCTTC. It is translated as CASSTLGGSSYNEQFF. J is TRBJ2-1 and V is TRBV7-3; 7 bases align to TRBD2. The CDR3 is made up of 16 amino acids. V lost 5 bases to trimming and J lost 0 bases; unmatched junction nucleotides: 7. CDR1 SGHTA and CDR2 FQGTGA come from the germline V gene.

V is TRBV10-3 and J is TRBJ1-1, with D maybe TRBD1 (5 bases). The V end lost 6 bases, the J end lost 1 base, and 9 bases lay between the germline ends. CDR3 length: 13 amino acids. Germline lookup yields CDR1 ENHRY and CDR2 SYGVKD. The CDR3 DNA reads TGTGCCATCAGGATAGGGACGAACACTGAAGCTTTCTTT. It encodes CAIRIGTNTEAFF.

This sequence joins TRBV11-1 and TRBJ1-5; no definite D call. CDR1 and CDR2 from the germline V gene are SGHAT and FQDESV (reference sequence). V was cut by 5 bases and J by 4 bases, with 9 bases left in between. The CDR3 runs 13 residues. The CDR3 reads CASSRARNQPQHF. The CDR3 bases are TGTGCCAGCAGCCGAGCCAGGAATCAGCCCCAGCATTTT.

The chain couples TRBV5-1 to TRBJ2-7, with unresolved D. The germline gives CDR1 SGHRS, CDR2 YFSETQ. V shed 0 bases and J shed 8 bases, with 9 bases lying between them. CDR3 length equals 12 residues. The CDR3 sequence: CASSLEGGKQYF. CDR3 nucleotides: TGCGCCAGCAGCTTGGAGGGTGGAAAGCAGTACTTC.

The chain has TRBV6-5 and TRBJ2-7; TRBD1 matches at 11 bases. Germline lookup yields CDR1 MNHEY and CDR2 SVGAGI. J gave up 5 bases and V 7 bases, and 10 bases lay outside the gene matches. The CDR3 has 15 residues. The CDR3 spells CASTPLGQGGNEQYF. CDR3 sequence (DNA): TGTGCCAGCACCCCTTTGGGACAGGGGGGGAACGAGCAGTACTTC.

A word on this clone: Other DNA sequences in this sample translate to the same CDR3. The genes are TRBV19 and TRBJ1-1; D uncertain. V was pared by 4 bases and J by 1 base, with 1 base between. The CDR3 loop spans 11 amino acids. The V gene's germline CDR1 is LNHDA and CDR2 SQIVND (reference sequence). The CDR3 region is CASSRNTEAFF. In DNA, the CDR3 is TGTGCCAGTAGTAGGAACACTGAAGCTTTCTTT.

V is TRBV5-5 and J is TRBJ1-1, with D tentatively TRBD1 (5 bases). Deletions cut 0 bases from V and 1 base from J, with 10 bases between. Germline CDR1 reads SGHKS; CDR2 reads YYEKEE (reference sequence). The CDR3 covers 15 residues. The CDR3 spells CASSLAGAKNTEAFF. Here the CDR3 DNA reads TGTGCCAGCAGCTTGGCCGGGGCAAAGAACACTGAAGCTTTCTTT.

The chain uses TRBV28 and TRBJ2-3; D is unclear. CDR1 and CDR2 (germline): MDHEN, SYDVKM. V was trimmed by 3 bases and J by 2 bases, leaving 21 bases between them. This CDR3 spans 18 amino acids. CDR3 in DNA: TGTGCCAGCAGTTTCACATTCACTGGCAAAAAGACCACAGATACGCAGTATTTT. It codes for CASSFTFTGKKTTDTQYF.

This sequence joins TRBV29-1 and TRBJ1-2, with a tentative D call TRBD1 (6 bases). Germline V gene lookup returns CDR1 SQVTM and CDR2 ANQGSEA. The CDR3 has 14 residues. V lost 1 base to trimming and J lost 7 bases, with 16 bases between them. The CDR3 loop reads CSVEVLGQRRGYTF. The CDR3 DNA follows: TGCAGCGTTGAAGTCCTCGGACAGCGGCGTGGCTACACCTTC. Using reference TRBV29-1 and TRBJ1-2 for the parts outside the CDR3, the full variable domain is SAVISQKPSRDICQRGTSLTIQCQVDSQVTMMFWYRQQPGQSLTLIATANQGSEATYESGFVIDKFPISRPNLTFSTLTVSNMSPEDSSIYLCSVEVLGQRRGYTFGSGTRLTVV.

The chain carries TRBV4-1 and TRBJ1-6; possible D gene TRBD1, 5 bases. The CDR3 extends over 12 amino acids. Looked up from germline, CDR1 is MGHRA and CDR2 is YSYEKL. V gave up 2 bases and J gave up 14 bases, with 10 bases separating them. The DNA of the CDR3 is TGCGCCAGCAGCCAATTTGGGGGGGCCCTCCACTTT. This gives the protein CASSQFGGALHF.

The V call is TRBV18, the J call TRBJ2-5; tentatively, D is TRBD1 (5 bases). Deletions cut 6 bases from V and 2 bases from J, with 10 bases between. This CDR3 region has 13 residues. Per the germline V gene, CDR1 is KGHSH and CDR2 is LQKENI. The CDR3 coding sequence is TGTGCCAGCTCCCAGGGAAAACAAGAGACCCAGTACTTC. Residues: CASSQGKQETQYF.

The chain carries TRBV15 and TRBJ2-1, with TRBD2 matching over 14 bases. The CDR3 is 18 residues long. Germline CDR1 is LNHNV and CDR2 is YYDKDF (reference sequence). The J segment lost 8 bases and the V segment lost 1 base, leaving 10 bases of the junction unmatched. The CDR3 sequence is CATSRGLAGGPVTDEQFF. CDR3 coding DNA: TGTGCCACCAGCAGAGGACTAGCGGGAGGGCCAGTTACCGATGAGCAGTTCTTC.

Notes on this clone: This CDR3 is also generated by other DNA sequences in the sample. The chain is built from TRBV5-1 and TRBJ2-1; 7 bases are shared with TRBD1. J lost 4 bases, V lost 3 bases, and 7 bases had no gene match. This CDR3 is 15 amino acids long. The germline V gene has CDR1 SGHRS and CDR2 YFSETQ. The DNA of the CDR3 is TGCGCCAGCAGCTCGGGACAGCCGTTATACAATGAGCAGTTCTTC. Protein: CASSSGQPLYNEQFF. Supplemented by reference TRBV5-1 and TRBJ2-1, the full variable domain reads KAGVTQTPRYLIKTRGQQVTLSCSPISGHRSVSWYQQTPGQGLQFLFEYFSETQRNKGNFPGRFSGRQFSNSRSEMNVSTLELGDSALYLCASSSGQPLYNEQFFGPGTRLTVL.